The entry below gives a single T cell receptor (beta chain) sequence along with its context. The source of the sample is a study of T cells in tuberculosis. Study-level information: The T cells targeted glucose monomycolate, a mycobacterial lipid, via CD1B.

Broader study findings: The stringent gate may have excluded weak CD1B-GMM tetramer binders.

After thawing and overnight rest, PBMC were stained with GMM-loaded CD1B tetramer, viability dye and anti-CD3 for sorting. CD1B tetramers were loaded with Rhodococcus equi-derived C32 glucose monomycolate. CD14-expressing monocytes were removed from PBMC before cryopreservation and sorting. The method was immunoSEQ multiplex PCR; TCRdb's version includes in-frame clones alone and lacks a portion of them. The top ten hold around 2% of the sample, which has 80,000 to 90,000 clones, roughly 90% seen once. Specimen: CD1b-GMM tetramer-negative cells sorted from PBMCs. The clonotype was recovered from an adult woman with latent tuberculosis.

The CDR3 region has the DNA TGCGCCAGCAGCTTGGTCCTGGGCGGGGCCACAGATACGCAGTATTTT. It specifies CASSLVLGGATDTQYF. The V gene is TRBV5-1, the J gene TRBJ2-3; D perhaps matches TRBD2 (6 bases). This CDR3 comprises 16 residues. Trimming cost V 0 bases and J 2 bases, with 13 bases left between them. The germline CDR1 and CDR2 sequences are SGHRS and YFSETQ.